This T cell receptor (beta chain) stems from a study of post-analysis software for immune sequencing data (dated by TCRdb to 2015 to 2017). Study-wide context: Relapsing-remitting, secondary progressive and progressive-relapsing multiple sclerosis were recorded as disease courses, and subtype annotation was lacking for some patients. The multiple sclerosis patient repertoires were compared with some twelve previously published healthy control repertoires from donors aged about 6 to 26 years. A subset of samples was prepared in parallel using single-end sample barcoding, then pooled and co-amplified after Illumina adapter ligation. The full study reports these points: Direct clustering with F measure revealed strong co-clustering of samples prepared in the same batch, which led to a batch-effect correction. The multiple sclerosis patient group was slightly younger than the control group. Significantly higher frequencies in patients than in controls were found for about 5 TRBV segments, including TRBV5-6, TRBV5-1 and TRBV20-1. Compared with controls, multiple sclerosis patients had significantly lower normalized Chao1 diversity, a finding suggesting substantial peripheral T-cell clonal expansion.

The method was PCR. Sequencing relied on an Illumina HiSeq 2500. Unique molecular identifiers were incorporated into TCR beta cDNA libraries to reduce PCR and sequencing biases. Per 1 to 10 million input T cells, some 500,000 cDNA molecules were obtained, such that each molecule approximated one T cell. The patient libraries were prepared and sequenced with the same protocol used for the earlier healthy control dataset. Within a given batch, samples were prepared together, multiplexed and sequenced on the same HiSeq lane. In the authors' own workflow: MIGEC was used to process the raw barcoded reads, and molecular identifier groups with only a single read were discarded before consensus assembly and CDR3 extraction. Clonotype tables were post-analysed with VDJtools, and diversity was normalized by down-sampling all datasets to the smallest sample size. Repertoire overlap clustering matched CDR3 amino acid but not nucleotide sequences to correct batch-related cross-sample contamination. TCRdb reprocessing: public reads trimmed at Q25 with fastp, clones called with MiXCR, in-frame beta chains kept. Entries that share a CDR3 protein sequence are merged under the most common genes and DNA. These V and J calls rely on TCRdb rather than the paper's analysis. For this sample the table gives roughly 670,000 distinct CDR3 sequences, of which over 45% were detected only once. The ten largest clones capture about 11% of the sample.

Trimming takes 3 bases from V and 7 bases from J, and the germline ends sit 12 bases apart. CDR1 is given as DFQATT and CDR2 as SNEGSKA, both from the germline V gene (reference sequence). The CDR3 numbers 12 residues from cysteine through phenylalanine. Only the CDR3 DNA stays, 36 bases, in frame from base 1. To demonstrate the VDJtools post-analysis software, the study profiled TCR beta repertoires from the peripheral blood of some 13 young patients with multiple sclerosis. The multiple sclerosis patients were children and adolescents ranging in age from about 6 to 17 years. To note about this clonotype: Which antigen it targets is not known. No per-base quality is available; no much larger clone lies one base away.

This TCR was recovered from a girl between 2 and 10 years old with multiple sclerosis. The sequence joins TRBV20-1 to TRBJ2-5; the D call could be TRBD1 or TRBD2, with each sharing 5 bases. The sample taken for sequencing was blood. The CDR3 protein is CSARSGATTQYF. In nucleotides, the sequence is TGCAGTGCTAGGTCCGGGGCCACGACCCAGTACTTC.